These 32 T cell receptor beta chains came from one sample sequenced in a study of cytomegalovirus exposure and HLA in healthy donors. PCR involved 60 Vbeta and 13 Jbeta primers. Some clones are missing from TCRdb's copy, which holds only in-frame ones; the method was immunoSEQ multiplex PCR. The sample records some 87,000 clones, more than 65% being singletons. The sample taken for sequencing was PBMCs. Receptor source: a man aged 25 to 45 in good health and CMV-seronegative.

The chain's CDR3 is CATQGPNTEAFF. The CDR3 DNA is TGTGCCACTCAGGGGCCGAACACTGAAGCTTTCTTT. The rearrangement joins TRBV6-1 to TRBJ1-1, with D possibly matching TRBD1 (6 bases). The V and J ends lost 10 bases and 1 base respectively, with 10 bases between them. From germline, CDR1 is MNHNS and CDR2 SASEGT. This CDR3 comprises 12 residues.

The chain joins TRBV5-4 to TRBJ2-7, with D tentatively TRBD1 (5 bases). Germline CDR1 is SGHNT and CDR2 is YYREEE (reference sequence). Deletions cut 4 bases from V and 3 bases from J, with 20 bases between. The CDR3 contains 16 residues. The CDR3 DNA sequence: TGTGCCAGCAGCACGGAAGGGGTTGGTACCCGCTACGAGCAGTACTTC. It encodes CASSTEGVGTRYEQYF. The full variable domain, completed using reference TRBV5-4 and TRBJ2-7, is ETGVTQSPTHLIKTRGQQVTLRCSSQSGHNTVSWYQQALGQGPQFIFQYYREEENGRGNFPPRFSGLQFPNYSSELNVNALELDDSALYLCASSTEGVGTRYEQYFGPGTRLTVT.

CDR3: CASSWVAGTPNIQYF. The CDR3 DNA reads TGTGCCAGCAGCTGGGTCGCCGGGACACCTAACATTCAGTACTTC. The chain joins TRBV7-8 to TRBJ2-4; TRBD1 is a possible D gene (6 bases). Looked up from germline, CDR1 is SGHVS and CDR2 is FQNEAQ. The CDR3 covers 15 residues. V was pared by 4 bases and J by 7 bases, with 17 bases between.

The CDR3: CASKYRDYGYQPQHF. The CDR3 coding sequence is TGTGCCAGCAAATACAGGGATTATGGGTACCAGCCCCAGCATTTT. This chain links TRBV2 with TRBJ1-5; D perhaps matches TRBD1 (6 bases). The CDR3 has 15 residues. Trimming cost V 7 bases and J 7 bases, with 20 bases left between them. Germline lookup yields CDR1 SNHLY and CDR2 FYNNEI.

This clone has more than one count but fewer than ten. The chain combines TRBV2 with TRBJ2-4; 8 bases align to TRBD1. V shed 6 bases and J 8 bases; nucleotides not matched to a gene: 6. Germline CDR1 SNHLY, CDR2 FYNNEI. The CDR3 runs to 13 residues. The CDR3 nucleotides are TGTGCCAGCAGCCTGGTGACAGGGGACATTCAGTACTTC. Its protein is CASSLVTGDIQYF.

The chain has TRBV18 and TRBJ1-1; 8 nucleotides match TRBD1. Germline assignment: CDR1 KGHSH and CDR2 LQKENI. With V trimmed by 6 bases and J by 3 bases, 3 bases remained unmatched. This CDR3 is 13 amino acids long. CDR3 region: CASSSTGDTEAFF. The CDR3 coding sequence is TGTGCCAGCTCGTCGACAGGGGACACTGAAGCTTTCTTT. Filled out from reference TRBV18 and TRBJ1-1, the complete variable domain reads NAGVMQNPRHLVRRRGQEARLRCSPMKGHSHVYWYRQLPEEGLKFMVYLQKENIIDESGMPKERFSAEFPKEGPSILRIQQVVRGDSAAYFCASSSTGDTEAFFGQGTRLTVV.

The gene calls are TRBV30 and TRBJ2-2, with 7 bases matching TRBD1. The CDR3 has 14 amino acids. CDR1 and CDR2 (germline): GTSNPN, SVGIG (reference sequence). Germline trimming cut 4 bases from V and 3 bases from J; bases unmatched to any gene: 5. The CDR3 DNA sequence: TGTGCCTGGAAGGGGGACAGAGACACCGGGGAGCTGTTTTTT. Its protein is CAWKGDRDTGELFF.

The table lists this clone with a count of one. This chain connects TRBV7-8 to TRBJ2-7, with 9 bases aligning to TRBD2. Per the germline V gene, CDR1 is SGHVS and CDR2 is FQNEAQ. This CDR3 region has 16 residues. The V and J ends lost 1 base and 2 bases, in that order; junction bases with no gene match: 6. The CDR3 DNA sequence: TGTGCCAGCAGCTTAGGGAGTAGCGGGGGCACCTACGAGCAGTACTTC. Translating it yields CASSLGSSGGTYEQYF.

This chain joins TRBV6-1 and TRBJ2-5, with D possibly TRBD1 on 6 matching bases. The length of the CDR3 is 14 residues. Germline values: CDR1 MNHNS, CDR2 SASEGT. Trimming took 2 bases from V and 5 from J, leaving 12 bases between them. The CDR3 DNA reads as TGTGCCAGCAGTGAATTTCCAGGGGATGAGACCCAGTACTTC. The encoded protein is CASSEFPGDETQYF.

The rearrangement joins TRBV19 to TRBJ1-5; weak D call: TRBD1 (5 bases). The CDR3 covers 15 residues. Trimming shortened V by 1 base and J by 4 bases, and 11 bases separated the two germline ends. Germline V gives CDR1 LNHDA, CDR2 SQIVND (reference sequence). CDR3 sequence reads: CASSIVWTPNQPQHF. The CDR3 DNA sequence: TGTGCCAGTAGTATAGTGTGGACACCAAATCAGCCCCAGCATTTT.

The chain couples TRBV7-6 to TRBJ2-5; perhaps TRBD1 as D (6 bases). The V gene lost 4 bases and the J gene lost 4 bases, with 10 bases spanning the gap. Per the germline V gene, CDR1 is SGHVS and CDR2 is FNYEAQ. The CDR3 is made up of 13 amino acids. Here the CDR3 reads CASSSGTPETQYF. CDR3 nucleotide sequence: TGTGCCAGCAGCTCCGGGACACCAGAGACCCAGTACTTC.

The chain combines TRBV9 with TRBJ1-1; 10 bases line up with TRBD1. V lost 4 bases to trimming and J lost 5 bases; unmatched junction nucleotides: 8. The CDR3 is made up of 15 amino acids. Germline-derived CDR1 and CDR2 are SGDLS and YYNGEE. CDR3 amino acids: CASSPGTGEGTEAFF. In nucleotides, the CDR3 is TGTGCCAGCAGCCCTGGGACAGGGGAAGGTACTGAAGCTTTCTTT.

This chain connects TRBV4-2 to TRBJ1-1; D remains unclear. Germline V gene lookup returns CDR1 LGHNA and CDR2 YNFKEQ. Trimming removed 4 bases from V and 3 bases from J, with 12 bases in between. The CDR3 spans 14 residues. This chain's CDR3 is CASSPQYRYTEAFF. The CDR3 nucleotides are TGTGCCAGCAGCCCACAGTACAGATACACTGAAGCTTTCTTT.

The CDR3 protein is CAWKGQYNTEAFF. CDR3 nucleotides: TGTGCCTGGAAAGGACAGTATAACACTGAAGCTTTCTTT. This rearrangement joins TRBV30 to TRBJ1-1, with D maybe TRBD1 (6 bases). Germline V CDR1 and CDR2: GTSNPN, SVGIG (reference sequence). This CDR3 comprises 13 residues. Trimming took 4 bases from V and 2 from J, leaving 11 bases between them.

The rearrangement joins TRBV27 to TRBJ2-4; 7 nucleotides align to TRBD1. There are 13 residues in the CDR3. Looked up from germline, CDR1 is MNHEY and CDR2 is SMNVEV (reference sequence). With V trimmed by 3 bases and J by 9 bases, 5 bases remained unmatched. The CDR3 loop reads CASSFGRGSIQYF. The CDR3 DNA is TGTGCCAGCAGTTTCGGCAGGGGGTCCATTCAGTACTTC.

V gene TRBV19 combines with J gene TRBJ1-3, with a weak D call TRBD1 (6 bases). Trimming took 3 bases from V and 3 from J, leaving 15 bases between them. This CDR3 region has 16 residues. Germline-derived CDR1 and CDR2 are LNHDA and SQIVND (reference sequence). CDR3 DNA sequence: TGTGCCAGTAGTATTCCGGGACAAGTACTTGGAAACACCATATATTTT. It encodes CASSIPGQVLGNTIYF.

The rearrangement links TRBV7-9 to TRBJ1-4; 7 positions agree with TRBD1. The CDR3 sequence is 16 residues long. The germline V gene has CDR1 SEHNR and CDR2 FQNEAQ (reference sequence). V was pared by 5 bases and J by 0 bases, with 6 bases of the junction left unmatched. The CDR3 DNA sequence: TGTGCCAGCAGCCCCGGGGGACAGTCAACTAATGAAAAACTGTTTTTT. Residues: CASSPGGQSTNEKLFF. Drawing the rest from reference TRBV7-9 and TRBJ1-4, the complete variable domain is DTGVSQNPRHKITKRGQNVTFRCDPISEHNRLYWYRQTLGQGPEFLTYFQNEAQLEKSRLLSDRFSAERPKGSFSTLEIQRTEQGDSAMYLCASSPGGQSTNEKLFFGSGTQLSVL.

This rearrangement joins TRBV15 to TRBJ1-2; TRBD1 might be the D (5 bases). Germline-derived CDR1 and CDR2 are LNHNV and YYDKDF (reference sequence). V gave up 1 base and J gave up 2 bases, with 11 bases separating them. The CDR3 is 15 amino acids. The CDR3 here is CATSRGQTANYGYTF. The CDR3 coding sequence is TGTGCCACCAGCAGAGGACAGACAGCAAACTATGGCTACACCTTC.

J is TRBJ1-5 and V is TRBV28, with D possibly being TRBD1 (6 bases). With 8 bases removed from V and 7 bases from J, the gap between germline ends came to 15 bases. CDR3 length equals 13 residues. CDR1 and CDR2 from the germline V gene are MDHEN and SYDVKM. CDR3 amino acids: CASGSQGHQPQHF. The CDR3 region has the DNA TGTGCCAGCGGTTCTCAGGGGCACCAGCCCCAGCATTTT.

The V gene is TRBV29-1, the J gene TRBJ2-1, with D perhaps matching TRBD1 (6 bases). V was pared by 1 base and J by 6 bases, with 19 bases between. The CDR3 totals 16 residues. The V gene's germline CDR1 is SQVTM and CDR2 ANQGSEA. The CDR3 DNA reads as TGCAGCGTTGAAGGTGAACAGGGTCGGTTCAGCAATGAGCAGTTCTTC. Translated: CSVEGEQGRFSNEQFF.

The chain couples TRBV2 to TRBJ1-1; no clear D gene. Deletions cut 3 bases from V and 0 bases from J, with 8 bases between. Germline CDR1 reads SNHLY; CDR2 reads FYNNEI. The CDR3 contains 14 residues. The CDR3 reads CASSEPGMNTEAFF. The CDR3 coding sequence is TGTGCCAGCAGTGAGCCGGGGATGAACACTGAAGCTTTCTTT.

In this sample, this clone turned up once. V and J are TRBV28 and TRBJ1-5; 8 nucleotides align to TRBD1. After removal of 8 bases from V and 4 bases from J, the junction contained 10 bases not matched to a gene. Germline V gene sequence: CDR1 MDHEN, CDR2 SYDVKM. The CDR3 loop spans 15 amino acids. CDR3 loop: CASGPGQEGNQPQHF. CDR3 sequence (DNA): TGTGCCAGCGGCCCGGGACAGGAGGGGAATCAGCCCCAGCATTTT.

Comments on this clone: The conserved phenylalanine or tryptophan normally closing the CDR3 is absent here, so this likely arose from a read error. Because the CDR3's place on the DNA is in doubt, the DNA is left out and the CDR3 is given as listed by TCRdb. The CDR3 sequence is CASSDPLQGNKL. This chain uses TRBV6-1 with TRBJ2-7; the table's D call, TRBD1, was not checked against the DNA. The CDR3 length equals 12 residues, ends included. The V gene's germline CDR1 is MNHNS and CDR2 SASEGT.

The chain has TRBV5-1 and TRBJ1-1, with 7 nucleotides matching TRBD1. Looked up from germline, CDR1 is SGHRS and CDR2 is YFSETQ. The CDR3 extends over 13 amino acids. V gave up 4 bases and J gave up 7 bases; unmatched junction bases: 7. The CDR3 DNA reads TGCGCCAGCAGCCCGGGACAGCATAATGAAGCTTTCTTT. Translated, it gives CASSPGQHNEAFF.

This sequence joins TRBV2 and TRBJ2-7; TRBD2 agrees at 9 bases. This CDR3 contains 15 residues. Unmatched junction bases numbered 5, after V lost 3 bases and J lost 2 bases. Germline assignment: CDR1 SNHLY and CDR2 FYNNEI. The CDR3 nucleotides read TGTGCCAGCAGTGAGAGCGGGGGGACGACCTACGAGCAGTACTTC. The encoded protein is CASSESGGTTYEQYF. Based on the CDR3 plus reference TRBV2 and TRBJ2-7, the full variable domain is EPEVTQTPSHQVTQMGQEVILRCVPISNHLYFYWYRQILGQKVEFLVSFYNNEISEKSEIFDDQFSVERPDGSNFTLKIRSTKLEDSAMYFCASSESGGTTYEQYFGPGTRLTVT.

This clone was observed a few times. The rearrangement joins TRBV18 to TRBJ1-3, with D hard to call. The CDR3 consists of 16 residues. Between the trimmed V and J ends, which lost 2 bases and 0 bases, there was a span of 11 bases. Germline CDR1 and CDR2: KGHSH and LQKENI. In nucleotides, the CDR3 is TGTGCCAGCTCACCAAGCGACGCTAGCTCTGGAAACACCATATATTTT. Protein sequence: CASSPSDASSGNTIYF.

The chain employs TRBV5-1 and TRBJ1-2; 7 bases line up with TRBD1. This CDR3 is built from 14 residues. V lost 0 bases, J lost 7 bases, and 6 bases stayed unmatched. The germline V gene encodes CDR1 SGHRS and CDR2 YFSETQ. Written as DNA, the CDR3 is TGCGCCAGCAGCTTGGGGGCAGGGGGAGTTGGCTACACCTTC. Residues: CASSLGAGGVGYTF.

This clone appeared once. The CDR3 reads CASSPRRGTGELFF. CDR3 coding DNA: TGTGCCAGCAGTCCCCGGAGGGGCACCGGGGAGCTGTTTTTT. The V gene is TRBV27, the J gene TRBJ2-2, with D maybe TRBD2 (6 bases). The CDR3 loop spans 14 amino acids. V lost 5 bases and J 4 bases, leaving 11 bases between the germline ends. Germline V gene lookup returns CDR1 MNHEY and CDR2 SMNVEV (reference sequence).

The chain employs TRBV7-2 and TRBJ1-6; no definite D call. The CDR3 is 15 residues long. CDR1 SGHTA and CDR2 FQGNSA come from the germline V gene. Trimming took off 5 bases at V and 7 bases at J, with 15 bases between the two ends. The CDR3 reads CASSARATENSPLHF. In DNA form, the CDR3 reads TGTGCCAGCAGCGCCCGCGCCACAGAAAATTCACCCCTCCACTTT.

The J gene is TRBJ2-3, the V gene TRBV4-2, with TRBD2 matching 13 bases. The trim removed 4 bases at V and 4 bases at J, leaving 8 bases unmatched. Germline CDR1 is LGHNA and CDR2 is YNFKEQ. The CDR3 covers 17 residues. CDR3 sequence: CASSPMTSGGPPDTQYF. The CDR3 DNA follows: TGTGCCAGCAGCCCTATGACTAGCGGGGGGCCCCCAGATACGCAGTATTTT.

The chain carries TRBV29-1 and TRBJ1-1; a possible D gene is TRBD1 (5 bases). The CDR3 length is 12 residues. Per the germline V gene, CDR1 is SQVTM and CDR2 is ANQGSEA. V lost 5 bases and J lost 4, with 11 bases in between. The chain's CDR3 is CSVRDSPTEAFF. In DNA, the CDR3 is TGCAGCGTTCGGGACTCCCCCACTGAAGCTTTCTTT. Full variable domain (remainder filled in from reference TRBV29-1 and TRBJ1-1): SAVISQKPSRDICQRGTSLTIQCQVDSQVTMMFWYRQQPGQSLTLIATANQGSEATYESGFVIDKFPISRPNLTFSTLTVSNMSPEDSSIYLCSVRDSPTEAFFGQGTRLTVV.

The sample holds a few counts of this clone. This sequence joins TRBV5-6 and TRBJ1-2; D may be TRBD1 (5 bases). Trimming stripped 1 base from V and 3 bases from J, with 19 bases between. CDR3 length: 17 amino acids. Germline CDR1 reads SGHDT; CDR2 reads YYEEEE. This CDR3 reads CASSLPGHPAGDYGYTF. Here the CDR3 DNA reads TGTGCCAGCAGCTTGCCCGGACACCCCGCGGGGGACTATGGCTACACCTTC. The whole variable domain, filled in from reference TRBV5-6 and TRBJ1-2, reads DAGVTQSPTHLIKTRGQQVTLRCSPKSGHDTVSWYQQALGQGPQFIFQYYEEEERQRGNFPDRFSGHQFPNYSSELNVNALLLGDSALYLCASSLPGHPAGDYGYTFGSGTRLTVV.